This T cell receptor beta chain was sequenced for a study of blood T cells in healthy people across ages. Germline lookup yields CDR1 SGHTA and CDR2 FQGNSA. The CDR3 is 15 amino acids. In the case of this clonotype: Germline and junction disagree at one end, which may indicate a read error.

For the second PCR, which ran for about 7 to 12 cycles, a sample-barcoded 5' primer and a J-beta primer mix were used. Each cDNA molecule, via a template-switch adaptor with 12 random nucleotides, was tagged. TCRdb analysed the 5' RACE reads with MiXCR anew, one entry per CDR3 protein. The table includes more than 750,000 distinct CDR3 sequences, 25% to 30% detected once. The same data also went into a second study, on T cells of mothers and their children. That report notes: A few healthy Caucasian mothers served as donors, and their six children did as well. The output of TCR recombination is shaped by thymic selection similarly in related and unrelated pairs. The study found slightly higher but non-significant overlap in related versus unrelated mother-child pairs.

The chain is built from TRBV7-2 and TRBJ2-7; 8 bases are a match to TRBD1. The receptor comes from a woman aged 40 to 50 in good health. Sequenced input: blood. The CDR3 DNA reads as TGTGCCTGCAGCTTAGTACAGGGGGGCGCGGCCATGCAGTACTTC. Its translation: CACSLVQGGAAMQYF. Full variable domain (remainder filled in from reference TRBV7-2 and TRBJ2-7): GAGVSQSPSNKVTEKGKDVELRCDPISGHTALYWYRQSLGQGLEFLIYFQGNSAPDKSGLPSDRFSAERTGGSVSTLTIQRTQQEDSAVYLCACSLVQGGAAMQYFGPGTRLTVT.